Presented here are 11 T cell receptor beta chains from one specimen sequenced in a study of PD-1 and CTLA-4 blockade in melanoma. Assay: immunoSEQ multiplex PCR; the TCRdb copy retains only in-frame clones and omits some. The data contain 30,000 or so clones, around 93% of them singletons. The specimen was CD8+ T cells from peripheral blood, collected from a patient given anti-PD-1 treatment. The receptors stem from a human donor with melanoma.

This clone was counted a few times. The sample has other DNA sequences that encode this CDR3 too. J is TRBJ1-5 and V is TRBV5-6; D is perhaps TRBD1 (5 bases). CDR1 and CDR2 from the germline V gene are SGHDT and YYEEEE. V was pared by 1 base and J by 7 bases, with 9 bases between. The CDR3 spans 13 residues. This CDR3 is CASSLTGGQPQHF. DNA of the CDR3: TGTGCCAGCAGCTTGACAGGAGGGCAGCCCCAGCATTTT.

The chain recombines TRBV28 with TRBJ2-7; D remains unclear. V was shortened by 4 bases and J by 0 bases, with 16 bases between the two germline ends. Germline CDR1 and CDR2: MDHEN and SYDVKM. CDR3 length: 16 amino acids. The DNA for the CDR3 is TGTGCCAGCAGTTCCCCGTGGAGCGAAAGCTCCTACGAGCAGTACTTC. As protein: CASSSPWSESSYEQYF.

The gene calls are TRBV29-1 and TRBJ2-2; D remains unclear. CDR3 length equals 12 residues. The germline CDR1 and CDR2 sequences are SQVTM and ANQGSEA. The V end lost 6 bases, the J end lost 6 bases, and 11 bases lay between the germline ends. CDR3 coding DNA: TGCAGCGTAACCGGCGGAGCCGGGGAGCTGTTTTTT. It yields the protein CSVTGGAGELFF.

This clone was detected a few times. The chain combines TRBV6-1 with TRBJ1-1, with a possible D match to TRBD1 (6 bases). The germline gives CDR1 MNHNS, CDR2 SASEGT. V was pared by 5 bases and J by 11 bases, with 15 bases between. The CDR3 covers 12 residues. The CDR3 nucleotides are TGTGCCAGCAGTTCCTACAGGGATCCGGCTTTCTTT. Protein product: CASSSYRDPAFF.

This clone was seen only once. The chain combines TRBV7-6 with TRBJ2-5; 11 positions agree with TRBD2. Germline-derived CDR1 and CDR2 are SGHVS and FNYEAQ. This CDR3 has 15 amino acids. V shed 9 bases and J 2 bases; nucleotides not matched to a gene: 8. The CDR3 nucleotides read TGTGCCAGTAACAACCGACTAGCGGGGCAAGAGACCCAGTACTTC. Protein: CASNNRLAGQETQYF. Variable domain in full (rest from reference TRBV7-6 and TRBJ2-5): GAGVSQSPRYKVTKRGQDVALRCDPISGHVSLYWYRQALGQGPEFLTYFNYEAQQDKSGLPNDRFSAERPEGSISTLTIQRTEQRDSAMYRCASNNRLAGQETQYFGPGTRLLVL.

The gene calls are TRBV9 and TRBJ2-3, with D unresolved. Trimming removed 0 bases from V and 3 bases from J, with 8 bases in between. The CDR3 spans 14 residues. The germline CDR1 and CDR2 sequences are SGDLS and YYNGEE. The chain's CDR3 is CASSVELGTDTQYF. In DNA form, the CDR3 reads TGTGCCAGCAGCGTAGAGCTGGGAACAGATACGCAGTATTTT.

The chain carries TRBV27 and TRBJ2-7; weak D call: TRBD1 (6 bases). V was trimmed by 5 bases and J by 3 bases, leaving 20 bases between them. The CDR3 extends over 16 amino acids. CDR1 is MNHEY, CDR2 SMNVEV, per germline (reference sequence). CDR3 in amino acids: CASSTALGDTFYEQYF. The CDR3 DNA follows: TGTGCCAGCAGTACTGCTCTTGGGGACACCTTCTACGAGCAGTACTTC.

The chain links TRBV2 to TRBJ2-7; TRBD1 matches at 7 bases. V lost 3 bases, J lost 9 bases, and 11 bases stayed unmatched. The germline V gene has CDR1 SNHLY and CDR2 FYNNEI. This CDR3 spans 14 amino acids. The CDR3 DNA is TGTGCCAGCAGTGAGGAGGACAGGAGGTCCCCGCAGTACTTC. This encodes CASSEEDRRSPQYF.

This clone was found once. The V call is TRBV6-5, the J call TRBJ2-1, with 9 bases matching TRBD2. CDR3 length: 16 residues. The V and J ends lost 0 bases and 6 bases, in that order; junction bases with no gene match: 6. CDR1 MNHEY and CDR2 SVGAGI come from the germline V gene. CDR3 sequence: CASSYSSGSIGNEQFF. The CDR3 DNA is TGTGCCAGCAGTTACTCTAGCGGGAGTATAGGCAATGAGCAGTTCTTC.

The rearrangement joins TRBV12-3 or TRBV12-4 to TRBJ2-5; 7 positions agree with TRBD1. The CDR3 sequence is 13 residues long. V trimming: 5 bases; J trimming: 5 bases; junction bases outside the gene matches: 5. The CDR3 coding sequence is TGTGCCAGCAGTCCCACAGGGGTGGAGACCCAGTACTTC. This gives the protein CASSPTGVETQYF.

The chain joins TRBV3-1 (or the pseudogene TRBV3-2) to TRBJ2-5, with D hard to call. V was trimmed by 1 base and J by 2 bases, leaving 5 bases between them. The CDR3 runs 13 residues. Germline-derived CDR1 and CDR2 are LGHDT and YNNKEL (reference sequence). CDR3 in DNA: TGTGCCAGCAGCCAAGCAGTTCAAGAGACCCAGTACTTC. Translating gives CASSQAVQETQYF.